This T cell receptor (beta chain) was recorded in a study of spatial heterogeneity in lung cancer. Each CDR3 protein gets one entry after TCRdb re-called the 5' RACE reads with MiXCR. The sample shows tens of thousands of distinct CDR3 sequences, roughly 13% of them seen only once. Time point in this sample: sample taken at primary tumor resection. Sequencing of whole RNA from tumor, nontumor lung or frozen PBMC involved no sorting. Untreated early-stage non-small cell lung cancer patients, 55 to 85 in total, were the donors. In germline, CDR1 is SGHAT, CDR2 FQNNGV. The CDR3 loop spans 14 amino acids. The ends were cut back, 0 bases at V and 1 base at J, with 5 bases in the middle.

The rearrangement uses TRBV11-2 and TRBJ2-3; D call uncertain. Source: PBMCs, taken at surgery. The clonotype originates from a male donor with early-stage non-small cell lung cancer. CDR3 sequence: CASSLERGTDTQYF. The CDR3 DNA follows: TGTGCCAGCAGCTTAGAACGGGGCACAGATACGCAGTATTTT.